Each of the 17 T cell receptor beta chains below was sequenced from the same sample in a study of blood T cell repertoires in COVID-19. Libraries were prepared by immunoSEQ multiplex PCR; TCRdb keeps only in-frame clonotypes and omits some of them. The sample lists about 200,000 clones; more than 70% were seen once. Sequences were obtained from peripheral blood. The receptors stem from a man aged 45 to 65 with COVID-19, enrolled during active disease.

The rearrangement uses TRBV7-6 and TRBJ2-5; 7 bases agree with TRBD1. This CDR3 contains 14 residues. Trimming removed 2 bases from V and 5 bases from J; junction bases left unmatched: 5. Germline V gene sequence: CDR1 SGHVS, CDR2 FNYEAQ. The CDR3 DNA reads as TGTGCCAGCAGCTTAACACAGGGGACGGAGACCCAGTACTTC. This translates into CASSLTQGTETQYF.

The chain recombines TRBV6-5 with TRBJ2-1, with TRBD2 matching 9 bases. The V segment lost 7 bases and the J segment 5 bases; nucleotides outside the gene matches: 9. The CDR3 covers 15 residues. The germline CDR1 and CDR2 sequences are MNHEY and SVGAGI. The CDR3 region has the DNA TGTGCCAGCAATTCTGGCGGGGGGGGACACAATGAGCAGTTCTTC. The encoded protein is CASNSGGGGHNEQFF.

V and J are TRBV5-8 and TRBJ2-1, with 14 bases lining up with TRBD2. Trimming removed 3 bases from V and 8 bases from J; junction bases left unmatched: 7. The CDR3 has 16 residues. Germline V gives CDR1 SGHTS, CDR2 YDEGEE. The CDR3 DNA follows: TGTGCCAGCAGCTCAGGGACTAGCGGGAGTATTGATGAGCAGTTCTTC. Translation gives CASSSGTSGSIDEQFF.

The chain employs TRBV7-3 and TRBJ1-1; D ambiguous. V was shortened by 1 base and J by 1 base, with 16 bases between the two germline ends. Germline CDR1 is SGHTA and CDR2 is FQGTGA. This CDR3 is 17 amino acids long. The CDR3 reads CASSLSPVHGGNTEAFF. CDR3 bases: TGTGCCAGCAGCTTAAGTCCCGTCCATGGAGGGAACACTGAAGCTTTCTTT.

The rearrangement links TRBV11-2 to TRBJ2-1; D remains ambiguous. V was cut by 3 bases and J by 9 bases, with 12 bases left in between. Germline V lookup: CDR1 SGHAT, CDR2 FQNNGV. This CDR3 is 13 amino acids long. The CDR3 sequence: CASSFKETGEQFF. The CDR3 DNA sequence: TGTGCCAGCAGCTTCAAGGAAACGGGTGAGCAGTTCTTC.

This sequence joins TRBV11-1 and TRBJ1-2; the D is unclear. The CDR3 sequence is 15 residues long. V gave up 0 bases and J gave up 2 bases, with 10 bases separating them. In germline, CDR1 is SGHAT, CDR2 FQDESV (reference sequence). DNA of the CDR3: TGTGCCAGCAGCTTAGCCATGGCGGGGAACTATGGCTACACCTTC. This gives the protein CASSLAMAGNYGYTF.

The genes are TRBV7-9 and TRBJ2-1; perhaps TRBD1 as D (5 bases). Germline V gene sequence: CDR1 SEHNR, CDR2 FQNEAQ (reference sequence). The CDR3 spans 15 residues. Trimming took off 5 bases at V and 0 bases at J, with 11 bases between the two ends. CDR3 DNA sequence: TGTGCCAGCAGCCCAAGGGGTAGCTCCTACAATGAGCAGTTCTTC. This translates into CASSPRGSSYNEQFF. Based on the CDR3 plus reference TRBV7-9 and TRBJ2-1, the full variable domain is DTGVSQNPRHKITKRGQNVTFRCDPISEHNRLYWYRQTLGQGPEFLTYFQNEAQLEKSRLLSDRFSAERPKGSFSTLEIQRTEQGDSAMYLCASSPRGSSYNEQFFGPGTRLTVL.

The rearrangement uses TRBV29-1 and TRBJ1-5; 10 nucleotides line up with TRBD1. The CDR3 totals 14 residues. With 4 bases clipped from V and 3 bases from J, the junction kept 3 bases outside the gene matches. Germline V gene lookup returns CDR1 SQVTM and CDR2 ANQGSEA. The CDR3 loop reads CSVGGTGANQPQHF. CDR3 sequence (DNA): TGCAGCGTTGGAGGGACAGGGGCCAATCAGCCCCAGCATTTT.

On this clone itself: Other nucleotide sequences from this sample produce the same CDR3. The V and J genes are TRBV5-1 and TRBJ2-5; 9 bases are a match to TRBD1. Trimming at V came to 4 bases and at J to 3 bases, leaving 7 bases not matched to a gene. The CDR3 spans 15 residues. The germline V gene has CDR1 SGHRS and CDR2 YFSETQ. The CDR3 nucleotides read TGCGCCAGCAGCCAGGGACAGGGAGGGAAAGAGACCCAGTACTTC. Its protein is CASSQGQGGKETQYF.

This chain links TRBV19 with TRBJ1-6; the match to TRBD1 covers 7 bases. The CDR3 has 14 amino acids. Losses at the gene ends were 2 bases for V and 10 bases for J; bases not matched to a gene: 5. The germline gives CDR1 LNHDA, CDR2 SQIVND (reference sequence). CDR3 region: CASSIQGGESPLHF. In DNA form, the CDR3 reads TGTGCCAGTAGTATACAAGGGGGCGAGTCACCCCTCCACTTT.

V usage is TRBV15 and J usage is TRBJ2-3; D is unresolved. CDR3 size: 16 residues. Germline values: CDR1 LNHNV, CDR2 YYDKDF (reference sequence). The germline V and J ends were trimmed by 1 base and 0 bases, with 11 bases remaining between them. The CDR3, as DNA: TGTGCCACCAGCAGAGCCCGCGGTTCTAGCACAGATACGCAGTATTTT. Translation: CATSRARGSSTDTQYF.

The CDR3 bases are TGTGCCAGCAGTTACTGGGGCAGCGGGCTCGGGGGAGCTTTCTTT. Protein sequence: CASSYWGSGLGGAFF. The chain carries TRBV6-5 and TRBJ1-1; D perhaps matches TRBD1 (5 bases). Deletions cut 1 base from V and 10 bases from J, with 19 bases between. The germline V gene has CDR1 MNHEY and CDR2 SVGAGI. This CDR3 has 15 residues.

J is TRBJ2-6 and V is TRBV19, with D perhaps TRBD1 (5 bases). The germline V gene encodes CDR1 LNHDA and CDR2 SQIVND (reference sequence). V was pared by 9 bases and J by 2 bases, with 14 bases between. CDR3 length equals 15 residues. For the CDR3, the DNA is TGTGCCAGCGCCAGGGTAATCACTGGGGCCAACGTCCTGACTTTC. It encodes CASARVITGANVLTF.

This clone was seen only once. This chain connects TRBV5-8 to TRBJ2-1; D is uncertain. This CDR3 has 16 residues. V lost 2 bases and J lost 3, with 15 bases in between. CDR1 is SGHTS and CDR2 is YDEGEE in the germline V gene. The CDR3 region is CASSFNPVARYNEQFF. The CDR3 DNA sequence: TGTGCCAGCAGCTTTAACCCGGTAGCCCGCTACAATGAGCAGTTCTTC.

This clone was seen only a few times. The J gene is TRBJ1-5, the V gene TRBV19; 7 bases fit TRBD1. Looked up from germline, CDR1 is LNHDA and CDR2 is SQIVND (reference sequence). The J segment lost 7 bases and the V segment lost 6 bases, leaving 9 bases of the junction unmatched. The CDR3 consists of 14 residues. CDR3 region: CASRGAVDRQPQHF. CDR3 DNA sequence: TGTGCCAGTAGGGGGGCAGTGGACAGGCAGCCCCAGCATTTT. Together with reference TRBV19 and TRBJ1-5, the CDR3 gives the full variable domain: DGGITQSPKYLFRKEGQNVTLSCEQNLNHDAMYWYRQDPGQGLRLIYYSQIVNDFQKGDIAEGYSVSREKKESFPLTVTSAQKNPTAFYLCASRGAVDRQPQHFGDGTRLSIL.

This chain links TRBV25-1 with TRBJ2-1, with a weak D call TRBD1 (7 bases). CDR1 and CDR2 from the germline V gene are MGHDK and SYGVNS. Trimming removed 2 bases from V and 3 bases from J, with 14 bases in between. The CDR3 covers 16 residues. CDR3 bases: TGTGCCAGCAGTGAAGGCGGCAGGGGGGACTACAATGAGCAGTTCTTC. It translates to CASSEGGRGDYNEQFF.

The chain joins TRBV19 to TRBJ2-3, with D tentatively TRBD1 (6 bases). The CDR3 consists of 13 residues. Between the trimmed V and J ends, which lost 5 bases and 5 bases, there was a span of 11 bases. Germline V lookup: CDR1 LNHDA, CDR2 SQIVND (reference sequence). The CDR3 reads CASSARGIDTQYF. DNA of the CDR3: TGTGCCAGTAGTGCCAGGGGAATAGATACGCAGTATTTT.